This TCR beta chain emerged from a study of cytomegalovirus exposure and HLA in healthy donors. Across the whole study: Unique TCR beta sequences numbering approximately 120 million came from roughly 180 million T cells in an earlier analysis.

Study observations and caveats: Later analysis identified a missense DCLRE1C variant that was linked to TCR beta V- and J-gene trimming. The study listed approximately 170 cytomegalovirus-associated TCR beta chains.

A remark on this clone: The antigen remains undetermined.

With 60 Vbeta and 13 Jbeta primers, the PCR was carried out. Sequenced by immunoSEQ multiplex PCR; TCRdb stores in-frame clones only, minus some. The sample shows more than 85,000 clones, roughly 76% of them seen only once. Germline-derived CDR1 and CDR2 are SGHTA and FQGNSA. This CDR3 has 14 residues. V dropped 4 bases and J dropped 4 bases, with 12 bases sitting between them. The J gene is TRBJ2-3, the V gene TRBV7-2, with D possibly matching TRBD1 (6 bases). The receptor was derived from a middle-aged man in good health and CMV-seronegative. Sequencing used PBMCs. The CDR3 spells CASSYVRGSDTQYF. The CDR3 DNA sequence: TGTGCCAGCAGCTACGTCAGGGGCTCAGATACGCAGTATTTT.